Listed here are 7 T cell receptor beta chains from one sample, sequenced in a study of blood T cells in healthy people across ages. Then a second PCR, running roughly 6 to 12 cycles, was carried out with a sample-barcoded 5' primer and a J-beta primer mix. TCRdb processed the 5' RACE reads anew with MiXCR; each CDR3 protein has one entry. The table shows 1.5 million to 2 million distinct CDR3 sequences, with just under 50% occurring only once. Sequencing was carried out using blood. The origin of the receptors is a woman aged 40-49 years in good health.

The chain couples TRBV6-5 to TRBJ1-1; no firm D call. The V and J ends lost 2 bases and 1 base respectively, with 14 bases between them. This CDR3 is built from 16 residues. Germline values: CDR1 MNHEY, CDR2 SVGAGI. The DNA of the CDR3 is TGTGCCAGCAGTTACAGGGCCTCCCTAAGGAACACTGAAGCTTTCTTT. Its protein is CASSYRASLRNTEAFF.

The CDR3 DNA follows: TGCGCCAGCAGCCAGGACCGACAGCTCGTGCTAACCCATGAAAAACTGTTTTTT. Protein sequence: CASSQDRQLVLTHEKLFF. The chain employs TRBV4-1 and TRBJ1-4; a weak D match, TRBD1 (5 bases). The V end was cut by 3 bases, the J end by 6 bases, with 23 bases between. This CDR3 has 18 residues. In germline, CDR1 is MGHRA, CDR2 YSYEKL.

This chain joins TRBV12-3 or TRBV12-4 and TRBJ2-4; D is possibly TRBD2 (6 bases). The CDR3 length is 21 residues. Trimming stripped 5 bases from V and 0 bases from J, with 29 bases between. CDR3 in amino acids: CASSPNSAGRVGPLAKNIQYF. Written as DNA, the CDR3 is TGTGCCAGCAGTCCTAACAGCGCGGGAAGGGTGGGACCGTTAGCCAAAAACATTCAGTACTTC.

In this sample, this clonotype turned up a few times. The V gene is TRBV29-1, the J gene TRBJ2-7, with a tentative D call TRBD2 (5 bases). Germline V lookup: CDR1 SQVTM, CDR2 ANQGSEA. Between the trimmed V and J ends, which lost 2 bases and 2 bases, there was a span of 16 bases. The CDR3 spans 15 residues. The CDR3 loop is CSVERLSGSPYEQYF. CDR3 sequence (DNA): TGCAGCGTTGAACGTCTCTCTGGGAGTCCCTACGAGCAGTACTTC.

The rearrangement joins TRBV14 to TRBJ2-7; D not certain. Germline CDR1 and CDR2: SGHDN and FVKESK. The V end lost 1 base, the J end lost 6 bases, and 10 bases lay between the germline ends. The CDR3 runs 13 residues. The CDR3 is CASSQARGCEQYF. The CDR3 DNA reads TGTGCCAGCAGCCAAGCGAGAGGATGCGAGCAGTACTTC.

This clonotype was seen more than once but under ten times. V is TRBV13 and J is TRBJ2-5, with D tentatively TRBD2 (5 bases). Deletions cut 5 bases from V and 0 bases from J, with 13 bases between. Germline V gene sequence: CDR1 PRHDT, CDR2 FYEKMQ (reference sequence). This CDR3 has 15 residues. The CDR3 here is CASSPRAAYQETQYF. The CDR3 DNA follows: TGTGCCAGCAGCCCGAGGGCGGCGTACCAAGAGACCCAGTACTTC.

This clonotype was picked up a small number of times. The genes are TRBV7-6 and TRBJ2-6; weak D call: TRBD1 (5 bases). The V end lost 3 bases, the J end lost 0 bases, and 12 bases lay between the germline ends. Germline-derived CDR1 and CDR2 are SGHVS and FNYEAQ. The CDR3 length is 17 residues. CDR3 loop: CASSLGQSYSGANVLTF. CDR3 in DNA: TGTGCCAGCAGCTTGGGGCAGTCCTACTCTGGGGCCAACGTCCTGACTTTC.